This is a list of T cell receptor beta chains from one sample in a study of blood T cell repertoires in COVID-19. Assay used: immunoSEQ multiplex PCR; TCRdb lists only in-frame clones, some missing. This sample has tens of thousands of clones, with roughly four fifths found just once. The sample was peripheral blood. These receptors all stem from a woman older than 75 with active or convalescent COVID-19. CDR3s include the opening cysteine and the closing phenylalanine or tryptophan. A D gene is named only where the DNA matches it firmly. Clone size is shown for a subset of rows, as once, few, many or a class of expanded clone.

J gene | D gene | V gene | clone size | CDR3 DNA | CDR3 protein
TRBJ2-3 | - | TRBV11-3 | - | TGTGCCACCCCAGGACGGGGGTCTACAGATACGCAGTATTTT | CATPGRGSTDTQYF
TRBJ2-5 | TRBD1 | TRBV24-1 | - | TGTGCCACGTCAGGGGGACAAGAGACCCAGTACTTC | CATSGGQETQYF
TRBJ2-5 | - | TRBV5-1 | - | TGCGCCAGCAGCGTACAATACGGAGGAGAGACCCAGTACTTC | CASSVQYGGETQYF
TRBJ2-2 | TRBD1 | TRBV5-1 | once | TGCGCCAGCAGTCCTTCCGGGACAGGGGGAACGAACACCGGGGAGCTGTTTTTT | CASSPSGTGGTNTGELFF
TRBJ2-3 | - | TRBV19 | - | TGTGCCAGTAGTTTACAGAGTCATACGCAGTATTTT | CASSLQSHTQYF
TRBJ2-3 | TRBD2 | TRBV6-6 | - | TGTGCCAGCAGTTACTCCTCGGGGGGGCCCACAGATACGCAGTATTTT | CASSYSSGGPTDTQYF
TRBJ2-5 | TRBD2 | TRBV11-2 | - | TGTGCCAGCAGCTCCTTTCCCGGGACTACCCAAGAGACCCAGTACTTC | CASSSFPGTTQETQYF
TRBJ1-1 | - | TRBV18 | - | TGTGCCAGCTCACAGGGGAGGGACACTGAAGCTTTCTTT | CASSQGRDTEAFF
TRBJ2-3 | TRBD2 | TRBV11-2 | - | TGTGCCAGCAGCTTAGGACTAGCGGGGGGCGGGGAAGATACGCAGTATTTT | CASSLGLAGGGEDTQYF
TRBJ2-1 | - | TRBV7-2 | - | TGTGCCAGCAGCTTAGCGGGGGGGCCCTACAATGAGCAGTTCTTC | CASSLAGGPYNEQFF
TRBJ1-6 | TRBD1 | TRBV6-1 | - | TGTGCCAGCAGTTCGGGACAGGGGAATTCACCCCTCCACTTT | CASSSGQGNSPLHF
TRBJ1-2 | - | TRBV2 | - | TGTGCCAGCAGTGAAGTCAGGGCCTTGACCCCCAGCTATGGCTACACCTTC | CASSEVRALTPSYGYTF
TRBJ2-5 | - | TRBV7-7 | few | TGTGCTAGCAGCCCTAGGGAGTCTAGCACGGAGACCCAGTACTTC | CASSPRESSTETQYF
TRBJ1-4 | TRBD1 | TRBV18 | once | TGTGCCAGCTCGCCCCGACAGGGGGAGGAAAAACTGTTTTTT | CASSPRQGEEKLFF
TRBJ2-3 | - | TRBV5-5 | - | TGTGCCAGCAGCTCATTAGGACAGCCCACAGATACGCAGTATTTT | CASSSLGQPTDTQYF
TRBJ1-6 | TRBD1 | TRBV7-9 | - | TGTGCCAGCAGCTTATCAGGGGGCGGAAATTCACCCCTCCACTTT | CASSLSGGGNSPLHF
TRBJ2-5 | - | TRBV5-4 | - | TGTGCCAGCAGCTTGGTAGGCCAGGGGAAAGAGACCCAGTACTTC | CASSLVGQGKETQYF
TRBJ2-7 | - | TRBV27 | - | TGTGCCAGCAGTAGGACACGACAGGTTCTCTACGAGCAGTACTTC | CASSRTRQVLYEQYF
TRBJ2-7 | - | TRBV4-3 | - | TGCGCCAGCAGCCAAGAGGGGGGGGGCACTTACGAGCAGTACTTC | CASSQEGGGTYEQYF
TRBJ1-5 | - | TRBV3-1/TRBV3-2 | - | TGTGCCAGCCCCCCCATCACGGGGTGTAATCAGCCCCAGCATTTT | CASPPITGCNQPQHF
TRBJ1-5 | - | TRBV6-4 | - | TGTGCCAGTGCGAAGAGTAGCAATCAGCCCCAGCATTTT | CASAKSSNQPQHF
TRBJ2-6 | TRBD1 | TRBV30 | - | TGTGCCTGGAGTGGGAGGCAGGGGGCGCCCGGGGCCAACGTCCTGACTTTC | CAWSGRQGAPGANVLTF
TRBJ2-2 | - | TRBV6-5 | - | TGTGCCAGCAGCCTACCGGGGGGGGAGCTGTTTTTT | CASSLPGGELFF
TRBJ2-3 | TRBD2 | TRBV29-1 | - | TGCAGCGTTGATGCGGGGGGAGATACGCAGTATTTT | CSVDAGGDTQYF
TRBJ1-2 | - | TRBV7-9 | - | TGTGCCAGCAGCACGAGCGCGGGAAGTGGCTACACCTTC | CASSTSAGSGYTF
TRBJ1-2 | TRBD1 | TRBV9 | - | TGTGCCAGCAGCAATTCAGGGGGCTTGGGCTACACCTTC | CASSNSGGLGYTF
TRBJ1-2 | - | TRBV15 | - | TGTGCCACCAGCAGAGGAGGGACATCCAACTATGGCTACACCTTC | CATSRGGTSNYGYTF
TRBJ2-3 | - | TRBV5-1 | - | TGCGCCAGCAGCTTGGTGGCAGGTAGCACAGATACGCAGTATTTT | CASSLVAGSTDTQYF
TRBJ1-6 | TRBD1 | TRBV6-5 | once | TGTGCCAGCAGTACGGGACAGCTTTTAAATTCACCCCTCCACTTT | CASSTGQLLNSPLHF
TRBJ2-7 | - | TRBV11-2 | - | TGTGCCAGCAGCTTAGATCAGGGGCAGTACTTC | CASSLDQGQYF
TRBJ2-2 | - | TRBV4-3 | - | TGCGCCAGCAGCCAAGATCGGGTACCCGGGGAGCTGTTTTTT | CASSQDRVPGELFF
TRBJ2-1 | TRBD2 | TRBV5-1 | - | TGCGCCAGCAGCTTGGAAGTAGCGGGAGGGCACAATGAGCAGTTCTTC | CASSLEVAGGHNEQFF
TRBJ1-2 | TRBD1 | TRBV7-2 | once | TGTGCGAGCAACAGGGGGCTTAACTATGGCTACACCTTC | CASNRGLNYGYTF
TRBJ1-1 | - | TRBV5-1 | - | TGCGCCAGCAGGCCCCAGGGAACGGGCACTGAAGCTTTCTTT | CASRPQGTGTEAFF
TRBJ2-7 | - | TRBV11-3 | - | TGTGCCAGCAGCTTAGACGTGAGGGGGGAGCAGTACTTC | CASSLDVRGEQYF
TRBJ2-2 | TRBD1 | TRBV11-2 | few | TGTGCCAGCAGCTTGGACAGGGGAACCGGGGAGCTGTTTTTT | CASSLDRGTGELFF
TRBJ2-5 | TRBD2 | TRBV27 | few | TGTGCCAGCAGTTCCTATAGCGGGGCTCAAGAGACCCAGTACTTC | CASSSYSGAQETQYF
TRBJ1-6 | - | TRBV6-5 | - | TGTGCCAGCAGTTACATGGGGGGGAATTCACCCCTCCACTTT | CASSYMGGNSPLHF
TRBJ2-1 | TRBD1 | TRBV27 | - | TGTGCCAGCAGCTCGGGACAGATCAATGAGCAGTTCTTC | CASSSGQINEQFF
TRBJ1-2 | TRBD1 | TRBV11-2 | - | TGTGCCAGCAGCCCGAACCGAGTGACAGGGAGCTATGGCTACACCTTC | CASSPNRVTGSYGYTF
TRBJ1-6 | - | TRBV30 | - | TGTGCCTGGAGACCGCAGGATCATAATTCACCCCTCCACTTT | CAWRPQDHNSPLHF
TRBJ1-2 | - | TRBV6-6 | - | TGTGCCAGCAGTTACGGGGCCCTCGGGGGCTACACCTTC | CASSYGALGGYTF
TRBJ2-3 | - | TRBV18 | - | TGTGCCAGCTTCGAGGCAGATACGCAGTATTTT | CASFEADTQYF
TRBJ1-5 | TRBD1 | TRBV2 | - | TGTGCCAGCAGTGGGGCAACAGGGGTTGGCAATCAGCCCCAGCATTTT | CASSGATGVGNQPQHF
TRBJ1-5 | - | TRBV18 | - | TGTGCCAGCTCCGATCCGGGGAATCAGCCCCAGCATTTT | CASSDPGNQPQHF
TRBJ2-1 | - | TRBV15 | few | TGTGCCACCAGCAGCCCAAACCCCGGGAGCTCCTACAATGAGCAGTTCTTC | CATSSPNPGSSYNEQFF
TRBJ1-4 | - | TRBV27 | once | TGTGCCAGCAGCGCCCCGGTCGGGATAAATGAAAAACTGTTTTTT | CASSAPVGINEKLFF
TRBJ2-7 | - | TRBV9 | - | TGTGCCAGCAGCGTAGGTCAGGACTTGGGCCACGAGCAGTACTTC | CASSVGQDLGHEQYF